These T cell receptor beta chains were read from a single sample in a study of OX40 agonist ivuxolimab in advanced cancers. Clones were sequenced by immunoSEQ multiplex PCR, and TCRdb holds only the in-frame ones, with some missing. The repertoire holds around 20,000 clones, with about two thirds as singletons. This specimen consisted of CD4+ or CD8+ T cells sorted from blood, obtained in a trial of the OX40 agonist ivuxolimab. These receptors were collected from an adult with an advanced solid tumor such as melanoma, head and neck, liver or kidney cancer. Both conserved end residues are part of each CDR3. The order of the fields is D gene, J gene, V gene, clone size, CDR3 length, CDR3 DNA, CDR3 protein. D genes are given only for firm matches. The size of a clone is reported for some rows only, either as once, few or many, or as a class for expanded clones.

- | TRBJ2-7 | TRBV11-2 | once | 14 | TGTGCCAGCAGCTTAGGTGGGAAGAGCTACGAGCAGTACTTC | CASSLGGKSYEQYF
- | TRBJ2-1 | TRBV5-4 | medium-sized | 14 | TGTGCCAGCAGGGTGGGGATGGAGATCGATGAGCAGTTCTTC | CASRVGMEIDEQFF
- | TRBJ2-1 | TRBV27 | few | 12 | TGTGCCAGCAGTTCTCTCTTCAATGAGCAGTTCTTC | CASSSLFNEQFF
TRBD1 | TRBJ2-1 | TRBV5-1 | few | 13 | TGCGCCAGCAGCGTGGACAGGGGGAATGAGCAGTTCTTC | CASSVDRGNEQFF
- | TRBJ1-1 | TRBV7-8 | - | 12 | TGTGCCAGCAGCTTTCTGGGAACTGAAGCTTTCTTT | CASSFLGTEAFF
TRBD1 | TRBJ1-5 | TRBV27 | once | 15 | TGTGCCAGCAGTTCCCGACAGGGATACAATCAGCCCCAGCATTTT | CASSSRQGYNQPQHF
- | TRBJ1-4 | TRBV4-3 | - | 16 | TGCGCCAGCAGCCAAGAGTTGGGGGCAGGTAATGAAAAACTGTTTTTT | CASSQELGAGNEKLFF
TRBD2 | TRBJ2-3 | TRBV28 | few | 18 | TGTGCCAGCAGTTTGGGACTAGCGGGAGAAGAGGGCACAGATACGCAGTATTTT | CASSLGLAGEEGTDTQYF
- | TRBJ2-7 | TRBV6-5 | - | 14 | TGTGCCAGCAGTTCGCCTTGGGGGGGCGACGAGCAGTACTTC | CASSSPWGGDEQYF
TRBD1 | TRBJ1-4 | TRBV19 | - | 15 | TGTGCCAGTAGCAAAACCGGGACAGGTGATGAAAAACTGTTTTTT | CASSKTGTGDEKLFF
- | TRBJ1-1 | TRBV5-6 | - | 16 | TGTGCCAGCAGCTTGGCCGGGGGGGGCCCGAACACTGAAGCTTTCTTT | CASSLAGGGPNTEAFF
- | TRBJ1-1 | TRBV6-6 | - | 16 | TGTGCCAGCAGTTTGCCAGTGTCCCGGGAAAGCGCTGAAGCTTTCTTT | CASSLPVSRESAEAFF
TRBD2 | TRBJ2-1 | TRBV5-6 | - | 15 | TGTGCCAGCAGCCCGGGGCTAGCGGCAGACAATGAGCAGTTCTTC | CASSPGLAADNEQFF
- | TRBJ2-7 | TRBV6-6 | - | 10 | TGTGCCAGCAGCCACTACGAGCAGTACTTC | CASSHYEQYF
- | TRBJ2-1 | TRBV11-2 | - | 17 | TGTGCCAGCAGCCCGAGCGCGGGACCAATATCCCTCAATGAGCAGTTCTTC | CASSPSAGPISLNEQFF
- | TRBJ2-1 | TRBV11-1 | - | 18 | TGTGCCAGCAGCTCAGGGGGGGCGGGGTTATTGGTGATTAATGAGCAGTTCTTC | CASSSGGAGLLVINEQFF
- | TRBJ2-5 | TRBV6-5 | - | 13 | TGTGCCAGCAGTCGACAGGACCAAGAGACCCAGTACTTC | CASSRQDQETQYF
- | TRBJ2-7 | TRBV9 | - | 13 | TGTGCCAGCAGCGTAGGGGACACCTACGAGCAGTACTTC | CASSVGDTYEQYF
- | TRBJ2-1 | TRBV27 | - | 15 | TGTGCCAGCAGTTTAGTATTGTGGGGGAACAATGAGCAGTTCTTC | CASSLVLWGNNEQFF
- | TRBJ1-2 | TRBV4-3 | - | 16 | TGCGCCAGCAGCCAAGATGGATCGATGGGTTTATATGGCTACACCTTC | CASSQDGSMGLYGYTF
- | TRBJ1-1 | TRBV19 | few | 13 | TGTGCCAGTAGTATCACCAGGAACACTGAAGCTTTCTTT | CASSITRNTEAFF
TRBD1 | TRBJ2-7 | TRBV10-3 | once | 14 | TGTGCCATCAGTGGGGGACAGGGGACATACGAGCAGTACTTC | CAISGGQGTYEQYF
TRBD2 | TRBJ2-3 | TRBV9 | once | 15 | TGTGCCAGCAGCCCTTTAGCGGGACCCACAGATACGCAGTATTTT | CASSPLAGPTDTQYF
- | TRBJ2-5 | TRBV7-9 | medium-sized | 15 | TGTGCCAGCAGTTCCACGGGTCCGAGTCAAGAGACCCAGTACTTC | CASSSTGPSQETQYF
- | TRBJ1-2 | TRBV6-5 | - | 15 | TGTGCCAGCATAAAACCGGCAGGCCTAGGGCCCGGCTACACCTTC | CASIKPAGLGPGYTF
TRBD1 | TRBJ2-7 | TRBV19 | - | 14 | TGTGCCAGTAGTAGGGGGACAGGGGGCAACGAGCAGTACTTC | CASSRGTGGNEQYF
TRBD2 | TRBJ2-7 | TRBV7-2 | - | 15 | TGTGCCAGCAGCTTAGGCCTAGCGGGTGGCTACGAGCAGTACTTC | CASSLGLAGGYEQYF
- | TRBJ2-7 | TRBV6-8 | - | 14 | TGTGCCAGCAGTGAACATGGCAGCTCCTACGAGCAGTACTTC | CASSEHGSSYEQYF
TRBD1 | TRBJ1-1 | TRBV7-6 | - | 10 | TGTGCCAGCAGCTTTCGACAGGGGATCTTT | CASSFRQGIF
- | TRBJ1-5 | TRBV7-6 | medium-sized | 11 | TGTGCCAGCAGCTCCGGTGGGCCCCAGCATTTT | CASSSGGPQHF
TRBD1 | TRBJ2-1 | TRBV7-3 | - | 15 | TGTGCCAGCAGTACGGGACAGGGGAACGACAATGAGCAGTTCTTC | CASSTGQGNDNEQFF
- | TRBJ1-1 | TRBV28 | - | 17 | TGTGCCAGCAGTTTCCCCCTATCGACAGGACCGGGGACTGAAGCTTTCTTT | CASSFPLSTGPGTEAFF
TRBD1 | TRBJ2-1 | TRBV4-3 | medium-sized | 15 | TGCGCCAGCAGCCAGGACGGACAGGACTACAATGAGCAGTTCTTC | CASSQDGQDYNEQFF
TRBD1 | TRBJ1-1 | TRBV7-3 | once | 15 | TGTGCCAGCAGCTTAGAGGGGACAGGGGGCACTGAAGCTTTCTTT | CASSLEGTGGTEAFF
TRBD1 | TRBJ2-1 | TRBV30 | - | 14 | TGTGCCTGGAGTGTAGGGACAGGGGGCGGTGAGCAGTTCTTC | CAWSVGTGGGEQFF
- | TRBJ1-3 | TRBV9 | - | 15 | TGTGCCAGCAGCGGAATAGGAGGGGGTGGAAACACCATATATTTT | CASSGIGGGGNTIYF
- | TRBJ1-2 | TRBV9 | - | 15 | TGTGCCAGCAGCGTAGAGGGCGGCATAGAGTATGGCTACACCTTC | CASSVEGGIEYGYTF
- | TRBJ2-1 | TRBV15 | few | 13 | TGTGCCACCAGCAGAGATCGCAGCAATGAGCAGTTCTTC | CATSRDRSNEQFF
- | TRBJ1-2 | TRBV6-5 | - | 13 | TGTGCCAGCAGTTTCAACCCCTCGAGGGGCTACACCTTC | CASSFNPSRGYTF
- | TRBJ2-7 | TRBV6-5 | once | 14 | TGTGCCAGCAGTGTTCAGGGGATCTCCTACGAGCAGTACTTC | CASSVQGISYEQYF
- | TRBJ1-1 | TRBV19 | - | 17 | TGTGCCAGTAGTATTGGGGGGACCGGGGGCGAAACAGCTGAAGCTTTCTTT | CASSIGGTGGETAEAFF
TRBD2 | TRBJ2-1 | TRBV6-7 | - | 14 | TGTGCCAGCAGCATAGCGGGAGCAGTCAATGAGCAGTTCTTC | CASSIAGAVNEQFF
- | TRBJ1-6 | TRBV6-6 | - | 16 | TGTGCCAGCCAAAATCAGGGGACTCCCTTTAATTCACCCCTCCACTTT | CASQNQGTPFNSPLHF
TRBD2 | TRBJ2-1 | TRBV6-5 | - | 15 | TGTGCCAGCAGTTCCCATACTAGCGGGATGGGTGAGCAGTTCTTC | CASSSHTSGMGEQFF
- | TRBJ2-5 | TRBV21-1 | - | 19 | TGTGCCAGCAGCCCTAAAGGTCACAGCAGCACTAGCGGAGGGGGGACCCAGTACTTC | CASSPKGHSSTSGGGTQYF
- | TRBJ2-7 | TRBV6-5 | - | 11 | TGTGCCAGCAGATTTTCCTACGAGCAGTACTTC | CASRFSYEQYF